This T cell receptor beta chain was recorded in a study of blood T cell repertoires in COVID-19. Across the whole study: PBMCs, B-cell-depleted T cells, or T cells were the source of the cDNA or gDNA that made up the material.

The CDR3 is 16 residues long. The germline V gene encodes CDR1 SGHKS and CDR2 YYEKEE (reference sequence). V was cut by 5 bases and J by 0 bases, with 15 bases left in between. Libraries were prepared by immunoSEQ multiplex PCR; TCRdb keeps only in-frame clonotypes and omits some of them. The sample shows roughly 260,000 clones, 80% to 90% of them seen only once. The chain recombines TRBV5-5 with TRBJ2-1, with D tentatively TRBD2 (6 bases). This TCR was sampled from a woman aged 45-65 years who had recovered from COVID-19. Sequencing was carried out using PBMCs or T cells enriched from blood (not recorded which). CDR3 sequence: CASRKGGTSSYNEQFF. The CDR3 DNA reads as TGTGCCAGCAGGAAGGGAGGAACGAGCTCCTACAATGAGCAGTTCTTC.